This T cell receptor (beta chain) was profiled in a study of shared clonotypes between healthy human individuals. Overall study context: The composition of the donors was a couple of women and a few men aged 18 to 49. Broader study findings: For sorted subsets, rarefaction showed incomplete sequencing despite large depth.

Assay execution proceeded at the deep level. Several immunoSEQ 96-well plates shared each subset's DNA, each plate a replicate. Assay: immunoSEQ multiplex PCR; the TCRdb copy retains only in-frame clones and omits some. Found here are approximately 2.5 million clones, around nine tenths of them singletons; the top ten hold around 0.14%. For this clone: Antigen: not known.

With 4 bases clipped from V and 5 bases from J, the junction kept 12 bases outside the gene matches. Per germline, CDR1 ENHRY and CDR2 SYGVKD. CDR3 length: 17 residues. The specimen sequenced was naive CD4+ T cells sorted from blood. Sample subset: CD45RA+ positively selected. The chain uses TRBV10-3 and TRBJ2-3, with TRBD2 identical over 10 bases. The receptor comes from a man aged 18 to 30 in good health. CDR3 DNA: TGTGCCATCAGTGTAGGAAGCGGGGGGGCCTCAGTAGATACGCAGTATTTT. Translated: CAISVGSGGASVDTQYF.